This is a list of T cell receptor beta chains from one sample in a study of cytomegalovirus exposure and HLA in healthy donors. Some clones are missing from TCRdb's copy, which holds only in-frame ones; the method was immunoSEQ multiplex PCR. Of approximately 190,000 clones listed, 70% were seen once; the top ten hold 2.6%. Sequenced: PBMCs. The receptors come from a man in his forties or fifties in good health and CMV-seropositive. Each CDR3 is given with its conserved first and last residue. Each record gives: V gene, clone size, CDR3 protein. Clone size, where shown, is once, few, many, or a class for clones that have expanded.

TRBV11-2,few,CASSSGGNQPQHF
TRBV5-4,.,CASSLAGGQGYTF
TRBV4-2,.,CASSQDLSGQGNQETQYF
TRBV6-6,once,CASNLAGGNTGELFF
TRBV9,.,CASSSEVRGYEQYF
TRBV29-1,few,CSVPAHDRGETEAFF
TRBV29-1,.,CSVDRLETDGDYGYTF
TRBV28,few,CASSLGRNEQFF
TRBV5-6,.,CASSLENRVYGYTF
TRBV7-8,.,CASSLWGRNTGELFF
TRBV19,.,CASSIDLEQGSSYNEQFF
TRBV6-5,.,CASSYSGASGNQPQHF
TRBV27,once,CASSFLGGGSPLHF
TRBV9,.,CASSARTGFTEAFF
TRBV10-3,few,CAIRRGGDTGELFF
TRBV27,.,CASSLSTRGADTQYF
TRBV5-1,.,CASRVQGNTGELFF
TRBV2,.,CASHNAGTVVHNEQFF
TRBV19,.,CASRLAGASYEQYF
TRBV5-6,many,CASSLVQGYNSPLHF
TRBV5-1,.,CASSLTWTGDNSPLHF
TRBV5-4,few,CASSSPAGGTGANVLTF
TRBV4-1,few,CASSQWMAGETQYF
TRBV27,.,CASSSTGVGGGYTF
TRBV5-8,.,CASSSILPGQGYAGQFF
TRBV5-4,few,CASSSSGTGRYGYTF
TRBV9,.,CASGLARRENYNSPLHF
TRBV5-1,few,CASSLDSQNYGYTF
TRBV7-6,.,CASSLARRGVTDTQYF
TRBV7-9,once,CASSSRTGRVYEQYF
TRBV20-1,.,CSALAEQQFF